This passage covers 23 T cell receptor beta chains from one sample sequenced in a study of technical replicates of blood from several donors. TCRdb keeps only in-frame clones here, not all; method: immunoSEQ multiplex PCR. The sample has approximately 70,000 clones; 92% are singletons. Sequenced sample: T cells isolated from PBMCs. The receptors were gathered from a human donor in good health.

The rearrangement uses TRBV6-6 and TRBJ2-7, with D possibly matching TRBD2 (6 bases). V was shortened by 7 bases and J by 2 bases, with 15 bases between the two germline ends. The CDR3 contains 14 residues. Germline loops: CDR1 MNHNY, CDR2 SVGAGI (reference sequence). CDR3 amino acids: CASTYEGLTYEQYF. The CDR3 nucleotides are TGTGCCAGCACCTACGAGGGACTTACCTACGAGCAGTACTTC.

The J gene is TRBJ1-5, the V gene TRBV19; 9 nucleotides align to TRBD1. The V segment lost 6 bases and the J segment 6 bases; nucleotides outside the gene matches: 9. The germline V gene has CDR1 LNHDA and CDR2 SQIVND (reference sequence). This CDR3 has 15 amino acids. CDR3 nucleotide sequence: TGTGCCAGTAGCCTAATACAGGGGGCAAGTCAGCCCCAGCATTTT. As protein: CASSLIQGASQPQHF.

In this sample, this clone turned up once. The chain carries TRBV7-9 and TRBJ1-2; D is undetermined. Germline-derived CDR1 and CDR2 are SEHNR and FQNEAQ (reference sequence). CDR3 size: 13 residues. V lost 6 bases, J lost 7 bases, and 15 bases lay in between. CDR3 DNA: TGTGCCAGCAGTGATAGACGGGAAGGTGGCTACACCTTC. It is translated as CASSDRREGGYTF.

V gene TRBV4-2 combines with J gene TRBJ1-4; the D is unclear. The CDR3 spans 14 residues. Trimming cost V 0 bases and J 4 bases, with 6 bases left between them. CDR1 is LGHNA, CDR2 YNFKEQ, per germline. CDR3: CASSQDQVNEKLFF. CDR3 nucleotide sequence: TGTGCCAGCAGCCAAGACCAGGTTAATGAAAAACTGTTTTTT.

This chain uses TRBV7-9 with TRBJ2-1; 9 positions match TRBD1. J was trimmed by 4 bases and V by 1 base; bases with no gene match: 5. Looked up from germline, CDR1 is SEHNR and CDR2 is FQNEAQ (reference sequence). CDR3 length: 16 amino acids. The CDR3 loop is CASSLGLGQGYNEQFF. DNA for the CDR3: TGTGCCAGCAGCTTAGGCCTGGGACAGGGTTACAATGAGCAGTTCTTC.

The chain is built from TRBV30 and TRBJ2-3; TRBD1 might be the D (5 bases). The V end lost 2 bases, the J end lost 2 bases, and 11 bases lay between the germline ends. CDR1 and CDR2 from the germline V gene are GTSNPN and SVGIG (reference sequence). This CDR3 comprises 14 residues. DNA for the CDR3: TGTGCCTGGAGTCCTCTGACAGACACAGATACGCAGTATTTT. This encodes CAWSPLTDTDTQYF.

The genes are TRBV18 and TRBJ2-3; TRBD1 aligns across 8 bases. CDR1 and CDR2 (germline): KGHSH, LQKENI. V shed 3 bases and J 4 bases; nucleotides not matched to a gene: 9. CDR3 length equals 16 residues. The CDR3 DNA reads as TGTGCCAGCTCACCTCTAGCCCAGGGGGCAGCAGATACGCAGTATTTT. Translating it yields CASSPLAQGAADTQYF.

The CDR3, as DNA: TGTGCCAGTAGTGAAATTTACACAAGAGGCACTGAAGCTTTCTTT. It specifies CASSEIYTRGTEAFF. This chain links TRBV19 with TRBJ1-1; D unresolved. CDR1 is LNHDA, CDR2 SQIVND, per germline (reference sequence). Trimming took 5 bases from V and 4 from J, leaving 17 bases between them. The CDR3 runs 15 residues.

This clone has more than one count but fewer than ten. This rearrangement joins TRBV18 to TRBJ1-2; 8 nucleotides match TRBD1. This CDR3 has 13 residues. In germline, CDR1 is KGHSH, CDR2 LQKENI. The V gene end was trimmed by 3 bases and the J gene end by 6 bases; junction bases not matched to a gene: 3. The CDR3 bases are TGTGCCAGCTCACCGCCGGACAGGGATGGCTACACCTTC. This sequence encodes CASSPPDRDGYTF. Looking up the rest from reference TRBV18 and TRBJ1-2 gives the full variable domain: NAGVMQNPRHLVRRRGQEARLRCSPMKGHSHVYWYRQLPEEGLKFMVYLQKENIIDESGMPKERFSAEFPKEGPSILRIQQVVRGDSAAYFCASSPPDRDGYTFGSGTRLTVV.

The genes are TRBV30 and TRBJ1-4; D not certain. CDR3 length equals 12 residues. CDR1 is GTSNPN, CDR2 SVGIG, per germline (reference sequence). The germline V and J ends were trimmed by 4 bases and 1 base, with 4 bases remaining between them. The CDR3 here is CAWTVTNEKLFF. CDR3 nucleotide sequence: TGTGCCTGGACAGTAACTAATGAAAAACTGTTTTTT.

This chain uses TRBV5-6 with TRBJ2-7; TRBD2 matches 7 bases. J was trimmed by 0 bases and V by 1 base; bases with no gene match: 7. CDR1 SGHDT and CDR2 YYEEEE come from the germline V gene. The CDR3 contains 16 residues. CDR3 loop: CASSLFEGGSSYEQYF. CDR3 nucleotides: TGTGCCAGCAGCTTGTTTGAGGGAGGGAGCTCCTACGAGCAGTACTTC.

In DNA, the CDR3 is TGCGCCAGCAGTCAAAAAGGGAGGAGTGAAAAACTGTTTTTT. Protein product: CASSQKGRSEKLFF. This sequence joins TRBV23-1 and TRBJ1-4; D not resolved. TRBV23-1 is designated an ORF whose function remains uncertain. Trimming removed 2 bases from V and 7 bases from J, with 11 bases in between. The CDR3 consists of 14 residues.

This sequence joins TRBV6-1 and TRBJ2-7, with D perhaps matching TRBD2 (6 bases). The germline gives CDR1 MNHNS, CDR2 SASEGT. This CDR3 has 15 residues. V lost 3 bases to trimming and J lost 5 bases, with 17 bases between them. The CDR3 DNA reads as TGTGCCAGCAGTGAGCTCCGGGACTGGGACGACGAGCAGTACTTC. Amino acids: CASSELRDWDDEQYF.

The chain has TRBV30 and TRBJ1-4, with TRBD1 identical over 9 bases. This CDR3 contains 13 residues. Germline V lookup: CDR1 GTSNPN, CDR2 SVGIG (reference sequence). The J segment lost 8 bases and the V segment lost 0 bases, leaving 1 base of the junction unmatched. The CDR3 DNA is TGTGCCTGGAGTGTGACAGGGGGGGAAAAACTGTTTTTT. Protein: CAWSVTGGEKLFF.

The J gene is TRBJ2-1, the V gene TRBV11-2; the match to TRBD2 covers 10 bases. The CDR3 totals 19 residues. Trimming removed 5 bases from V and 6 bases from J; junction bases left unmatched: 19. CDR1 is SGHAT, CDR2 FQNNGV, per germline. CDR3 in DNA: TGTGCCAGCAGCCCACGGAGGGGGCTGACTAGCGGGTTCCTCAATGAGCAGTTCTTC. It specifies CASSPRRGLTSGFLNEQFF.

The J gene is TRBJ2-5, the V gene TRBV5-1; TRBD1 agrees at 7 bases. CDR3 size: 15 residues. V dropped 7 bases and J dropped 4; count of bases not matched to a gene: 13. Germline CDR1 SGHRS, CDR2 YFSETQ. This chain's CDR3 is CASSPGGQLGETQYF. In DNA form, the CDR3 reads TGCGCCAGCTCCCCTGGGGGACAGCTGGGAGAGACCCAGTACTTC.

V and J are TRBV30 and TRBJ2-2, with D perhaps TRBD2 (5 bases). Germline V gene lookup returns CDR1 GTSNPN and CDR2 SVGIG (reference sequence). The CDR3 covers 12 residues. V lost 4 bases to trimming and J lost 5 bases, with 8 bases between them. CDR3 in DNA: TGTGCCTGGATGAGGGAGACCGGGGAGCTGTTTTTT. Protein: CAWMRETGELFF.

The rearrangement joins TRBV4-1 to TRBJ2-2; no reliable D call. The CDR3 has 13 amino acids. V was pared by 3 bases and J by 7 bases, with 9 bases between. Germline loops: CDR1 MGHRA, CDR2 YSYEKL. CDR3 in amino acids: CASSHPYVGELFF. CDR3 sequence (DNA): TGCGCCAGCAGCCACCCCTATGTCGGGGAGCTGTTTTTT.

This clone showed up just once. The chain links TRBV6-1 to TRBJ2-3; 7 bases agree with TRBD1. CDR1 is MNHNS and CDR2 is SASEGT in the germline V gene. The CDR3 contains 15 residues. Losses at the gene ends were 5 bases for V and 2 bases for J; bases not matched to a gene: 7. CDR3 sequence reads: CASSLPTGITDTQYF. The DNA of the CDR3 is TGTGCCAGCAGTCTCCCGACAGGGATCACAGATACGCAGTATTTT.

The chain carries TRBV19 and TRBJ2-2, with D possibly being TRBD2 (6 bases). The CDR3 has 13 residues. The germline V and J ends were trimmed by 7 bases and 6 bases, with 12 bases remaining between them. Germline assignment: CDR1 LNHDA and CDR2 SQIVND (reference sequence). CDR3: CASNGGLAGELFF. The CDR3 nucleotides read TGTGCCAGTAACGGAGGGCTGGCCGGGGAGCTGTTTTTT.

The chain links TRBV19 to TRBJ1-5; 8 bases match TRBD1. This CDR3 spans 16 amino acids. The V gene's germline CDR1 is LNHDA and CDR2 SQIVND (reference sequence). V lost 6 bases, J lost 4 bases, and 11 bases stayed unmatched. CDR3 region: CASRPTGTGSNQPQHF. DNA of the CDR3: TGTGCCAGTAGGCCGACCGGGACAGGTTCTAATCAGCCCCAGCATTTT.

The chain combines TRBV19 with TRBJ2-3; 7 nucleotides agree with TRBD2. Germline V lookup: CDR1 LNHDA, CDR2 SQIVND (reference sequence). The junction had 8 bases not matched to a gene; V was cut back by 3 bases and J by 2 bases. This CDR3 contains 16 residues. CDR3 in amino acids: CASSISASGFTDTQYF. The DNA for the CDR3 is TGTGCCAGTAGTATCTCCGCTAGCGGATTCACAGATACGCAGTATTTT.

V is TRBV7-6 and J is TRBJ1-1, with D uncertain. Germline assignment: CDR1 SGHVS and CDR2 FNYEAQ. V was shortened by 1 base and J by 5 bases, with 5 bases between the two germline ends. The CDR3 loop spans 12 amino acids. This CDR3 is CASSLGETEAFF. The CDR3 nucleotides read TGTGCCAGCAGCTTAGGAGAAACTGAAGCTTTCTTT. Supplemented by reference TRBV7-6 and TRBJ1-1, the full variable domain reads GAGVSQSPRYKVTKRGQDVALRCDPISGHVSLYWYRQALGQGPEFLTYFNYEAQQDKSGLPNDRFSAERPEGSISTLTIQRTEQRDSAMYRCASSLGETEAFFGQGTRLTVV.